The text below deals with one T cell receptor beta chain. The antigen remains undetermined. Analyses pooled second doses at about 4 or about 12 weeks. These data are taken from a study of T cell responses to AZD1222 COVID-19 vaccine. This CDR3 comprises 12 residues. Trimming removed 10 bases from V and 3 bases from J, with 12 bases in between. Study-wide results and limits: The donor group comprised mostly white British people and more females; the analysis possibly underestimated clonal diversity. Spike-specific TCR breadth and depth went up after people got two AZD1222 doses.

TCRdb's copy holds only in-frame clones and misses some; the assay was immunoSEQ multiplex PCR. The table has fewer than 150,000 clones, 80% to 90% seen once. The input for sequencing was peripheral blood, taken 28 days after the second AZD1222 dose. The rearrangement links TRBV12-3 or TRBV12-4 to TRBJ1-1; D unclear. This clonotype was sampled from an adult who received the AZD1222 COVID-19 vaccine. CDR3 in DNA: TGTGCCATCCTAGATGGGTACACTGAAGCTTTCTTT. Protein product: CAILDGYTEAFF.